A selection of T cell receptor beta chains follows, all from one sample in a study of T cells after yellow fever vaccination. A single record per CDR3 protein comes from TCRdb applying MiXCR to the 5' RACE reads. The repertoire has 130,000 or so distinct CDR3 sequences, roughly 15% of them found once; the top ten carry roughly 41%. The specimen was CD8+ T cells sorted from PBMCs, collected 5 days after the yellow fever booster vaccination. Receptors were obtained from a man between 18 and 35 years old who received the YFV17D yellow fever vaccine. CDR3s include the opening cysteine and the closing phenylalanine or tryptophan. A D gene is named only where the DNA matches it firmly. Size values are once, few and many counts, or a class for expanded clones, and some rows have none.

V,size,J,D,DNA,CDR3
TRBV4-1,.,TRBJ2-1,TRBD2,TGCGCCAGCAGCCAATGGAAGCGGGGGAGCTCCTACAATGAGCAGTTCTTC,CASSQWKRGSSYNEQFF
TRBV20-1,few,TRBJ1-1,.,TGCAGTGCTAGAGATCCCAGGGGGAACACTGAAGCTTTCTTT,CSARDPRGNTEAFF
TRBV4-3,many,TRBJ2-4,.,TGCGCCAGCAGCCCCGGCCAAGCATCAAAAAACATTCAGTACTTC,CASSPGQASKNIQYF
TRBV6-2/TRBV6-3,.,TRBJ2-3,TRBD1,TGTGCCAGCAGTTACTCGGTTACAGGGGGTTTCCGCTCACACAGCACAGATACGCAGTATTTT,CASSYSVTGGFRSHSTDTQYF
TRBV4-1,.,TRBJ2-3,.,TGCGCCAGCAGCCAAGAAACGGGGGGCACCGATACGCAGTATTTT,CASSQETGGTDTQYF
TRBV28,.,TRBJ1-6,.,TGTGCCAGCAGTTTTGTGGGATCACCCCTCCACTTT,CASSFVGSPLHF
TRBV20-1,few,TRBJ1-1,TRBD1,TGCAGTGCTAGAGATAGGCAGGGGGGTCCTGAAGCTTTCTTT,CSARDRQGGPEAFF
TRBV6-2/TRBV6-3,.,TRBJ1-1,.,TGTGCCAGCAGGGACAACACTGAAGCTTTCTTT,CASRDNTEAFF
TRBV4-2,.,TRBJ2-1,TRBD1,TGTGCCAGCAGCCAAGGTGGGACAGGGGGCGGTTACTGGAATGAGCAGTTCTTC,CASSQGGTGGGYWNEQFF
TRBV11-3,few,TRBJ2-2,TRBD1,TGTGCCAGCAGCTTAGAGTTACAGGGGCACGGGGAGCTGTTTTTT,CASSLELQGHGELFF
TRBV7-9,few,TRBJ2-7,.,TGTGCCAGCAGCCATCCGGGGCCCTACGAGCAGTACTTC,CASSHPGPYEQYF
TRBV29-1,.,TRBJ2-7,TRBD1,TGCAGCGTTCAACAGGGGGCCTACGAGCAGTACTTC,CSVQQGAYEQYF
TRBV5-4,few,TRBJ2-3,.,TGTGCCAGCAGCTTTGTTGACTACCCCACAGATACGCAGTATTTT,CASSFVDYPTDTQYF
TRBV20-1,few,TRBJ2-1,.,TGCAGTGCTAGCTGGGGCCTAACCTACAATGAGCAGTTCTTC,CSASWGLTYNEQFF
TRBV11-2,.,TRBJ2-1,.,TGTGCCAGCAGCTTAGATGTGGGAGTTGGGAATGAGCAGTTCTTC,CASSLDVGVGNEQFF
TRBV3-1,many,TRBJ1-2,.,TGTGCCAGCAGCCAAGCCAGGGGAAGATATGGCTACACCTTC,CASSQARGRYGYTF
TRBV28,.,TRBJ1-1,.,TGTGCCAGCACCCCGATGGGCTGGAACACTGAAGCTTTCTTT,CASTPMGWNTEAFF
TRBV12-5,.,TRBJ1-2,TRBD1,TGTGCTAGTGGTTTAGGAGGGGGCGGTGGCTACACCTTC,CASGLGGGGGYTF
TRBV10-3,few,TRBJ2-7,TRBD1,TGTGCCACCCTGACAGGGGATCGCGTTCTATTC,CATLTGDRVLF
TRBV29-1,many,TRBJ2-3,.,TGCAGCGCCGATGATGGGGCAGATACGCAGTATTTT,CSADDGADTQYF
TRBV7-6,.,TRBJ2-5,.,TGTGCCAGCAGTTCCCGTCCGGGGTCAATCTTAGAGACCCAGTACTTC,CASSSRPGSILETQYF
TRBV4-2,few,TRBJ2-2,TRBD2,TGTGCCAGCAGCCCCCGGACTAGCGAGTACACCGGGGAGCTGTTTTTT,CASSPRTSEYTGELFF
TRBV29-1,.,TRBJ2-3,.,TGCAGCGTTGTGGCTATTTCCACAGATACGCAGTATTTT,CSVVAISTDTQYF
TRBV12-3/TRBV12-4,few,TRBJ2-5,.,TGTGCCAGCAGCAACGAGGCGGAAGATGGGGAGACCCAGTACTTC,CASSNEAEDGETQYF
TRBV19,.,TRBJ2-3,TRBD1,TGTGCCAGTAGTCCCCTCCAGGGGGCTGGCACAGATACGCAGTATTTT,CASSPLQGAGTDTQYF
TRBV30,many,TRBJ1-1,.,TGTGCCTTAGAGGGAATGAACACTGAAGCTTTCTTT,CALEGMNTEAFF
TRBV12-3/TRBV12-4,.,TRBJ1-2,.,TGTGCCAGCAGTCTCGGGACACCTAACTATGGCTACACCTTC,CASSLGTPNYGYTF
TRBV5-1,many,TRBJ2-2,TRBD1,TGCGCCAGCAGCGTGGGACAGGGGGCTTATTTGACCGGGGAGCTGTTTTTT,CASSVGQGAYLTGELFF
TRBV10-3,.,TRBJ2-2,.,TGTGCCATCAGTGGGAAGAACACCGGGGAGCTGTTTTTT,CAISGKNTGELFF
TRBV11-2,.,TRBJ2-7,.,TGTGCCAGCAGCTTAGACTTGGATGCGGCGTCCTACGAGCAGTACTTC,CASSLDLDAASYEQYF
TRBV28,.,TRBJ1-1,TRBD1,TGTGCCAGCCTTGGTGGACAGGGGGCTTTCTTT,CASLGGQGAFF
TRBV3-1,few,TRBJ1-6,.,TGTGCCAGCAGCCAAGAGTCGGACACTCATTCACCCCTCCACTTT,CASSQESDTHSPLHF
TRBV7-3,.,TRBJ1-5,.,TGTGCCAGCAGCTTTCAGAATAGCAATCAGCCCCAGCATTTT,CASSFQNSNQPQHF
TRBV4-3,.,TRBJ1-1,.,TGCGCCAGCAGCCAAGATTTGGGGAAGCACACTGAAGCTTTCTTT,CASSQDLGKHTEAFF
TRBV4-2,.,TRBJ2-1,.,TGTGCCAGCAGCCCTGGGACTGGCTTCTATGAGCAGTTCTTC,CASSPGTGFYEQFF
TRBV6-1,.,TRBJ2-1,TRBD2,TGTGCCAGCAGTGAATTAGCGGGCGATTACAATGAGCAGTTCTTC,CASSELAGDYNEQFF